Sequencing of this T cell receptor beta chain was carried out in a study of cytomegalovirus exposure and HLA in healthy donors. Findings and limits, study-wide: Rare TCR sequences predominated, though certain public TCRs were found in many donors. Through in vitro validation, three CMV-associated chains were shown to be specific for CMV antigens.

The table came from immunoSEQ multiplex PCR; TCRdb's copy has only in-frame clones and leaves some out. Of approximately 270,000 clones listed, about 86% are singletons. This clone came up once. Its target is not known. Material for sequencing was PBMCs. The TCR was taken from a woman aged 18-35 years in good health and CMV-seronegative.

CDR3 coding DNA: TGTGCCAGCAGCTTATGGGAGCAGAACACTGAAGCTTTCTTT. It specifies CASSLWEQNTEAFF. This chain connects TRBV5-8 to TRBJ1-1, with D hard to call. V was shortened by 2 bases and J by 1 base, with 9 bases between the two germline ends. The CDR3 loop spans 14 amino acids. Germline CDR1 and CDR2: SGHTS and YDEGEE.